The rows below give T cell receptor beta chains drawn from one sample of a study of beta chain features in type 1 diabetes. Some clones are missing from TCRdb's copy, which holds only in-frame ones; the method was immunoSEQ multiplex PCR. Here the sample spans a few hundred thousand clones, roughly 16% being singletons. Sequenced: naive CD4+ T cells from blood. These receptors came from a young woman in good health. The CDR3 runs from the conserved cysteine through the conserved F or W. D genes are given only for firm matches. Clone size is not always given. Where it is, it says once, few, many or a class for expanded clones.

D | J | length | V | size | DNA | CDR3
NA | TRBJ1-2 | 13 | TRBV12-5 | few | TGTGCTAGTTCGCCAGGGTCTAACTATGGCTACACCTTC | CASSPGSNYGYTF
NA | TRBJ2-1 | 14 | TRBV18 | few | TGTGCCAGCTCACCACGACAGACGTCCAATGAGCAGTTCTTC | CASSPRQTSNEQFF
TRBD2 | TRBJ2-1 | 15 | TRBV7-9 | NA | TGTGCCAGCAGGACTAGCCGTCGCTCCTACAATGAGCAGTTCTTC | CASRTSRRSYNEQFF
NA | TRBJ1-1 | 15 | TRBV7-2 | NA | TGTGCCAGCAGTTCCCCGGGAGGAGGGACCACTGAAGCTTTCTTT | CASSSPGGGTTEAFF
NA | TRBJ2-1 | 17 | TRBV7-2 | NA | TGTGCCAGCAGCTCGTTCATGGTCGCGGCCTCCTACAATGAGCAGTTCTTC | CASSSFMVAASYNEQFF
NA | TRBJ1-1 | 14 | TRBV30 | few | TGTGCCTGGAGTTATTTACAGGGCGACACTGAAGCTTTCTTT | CAWSYLQGDTEAFF
NA | TRBJ2-4 | 17 | TRBV15 | few | TGTGCCACCAGCAGAGGGGGAATTGCCCGGGGATGGGACATTCAGTACTTC | CATSRGGIARGWDIQYF
NA | TRBJ1-4 | 15 | TRBV7-9 | NA | TGTGCCAGCAGTTCTGAGGGCTGGTTGTCGGGAAAACTGTTTTTT | CASSSEGWLSGKLFF
TRBD2 | TRBJ2-5 | 15 | TRBV27 | few | TGTGCCAGCAGCTCACTAGCGGGACAACAAGAGACCCAGTACTTC | CASSSLAGQQETQYF
TRBD2 | TRBJ2-5 | 14 | TRBV30 | NA | TGTGCCTGGAGTTCTAGCGGGAGAGGAGAGACCCAGTACTTC | CAWSSSGRGETQYF
TRBD2 | TRBJ2-3 | 15 | TRBV29-1 | NA | TGCAGCGTTGAGGCTAGCGGGGGATGGACGGATACGCAGTATTTT | CSVEASGGWTDTQYF
NA | TRBJ2-5 | 15 | TRBV7-7 | NA | TGTGCTAGCAGCTTAAACCTCGGGGTTCAAGAGACCCAGTACTTC | CASSLNLGVQETQYF
TRBD1 | TRBJ1-5 | 16 | TRBV5-4 | few | TGTGCCAGCAGCTTGGGAGGGGGCAGGGTCAATCAGCCCCAGCATTTT | CASSLGGGRVNQPQHF
NA | TRBJ1-2 | 14 | TRBV27 | NA | TGTGCCAGCAGTTGGGGGCGGGAGTACGGTGGCTACACCTTC | CASSWGREYGGYTF